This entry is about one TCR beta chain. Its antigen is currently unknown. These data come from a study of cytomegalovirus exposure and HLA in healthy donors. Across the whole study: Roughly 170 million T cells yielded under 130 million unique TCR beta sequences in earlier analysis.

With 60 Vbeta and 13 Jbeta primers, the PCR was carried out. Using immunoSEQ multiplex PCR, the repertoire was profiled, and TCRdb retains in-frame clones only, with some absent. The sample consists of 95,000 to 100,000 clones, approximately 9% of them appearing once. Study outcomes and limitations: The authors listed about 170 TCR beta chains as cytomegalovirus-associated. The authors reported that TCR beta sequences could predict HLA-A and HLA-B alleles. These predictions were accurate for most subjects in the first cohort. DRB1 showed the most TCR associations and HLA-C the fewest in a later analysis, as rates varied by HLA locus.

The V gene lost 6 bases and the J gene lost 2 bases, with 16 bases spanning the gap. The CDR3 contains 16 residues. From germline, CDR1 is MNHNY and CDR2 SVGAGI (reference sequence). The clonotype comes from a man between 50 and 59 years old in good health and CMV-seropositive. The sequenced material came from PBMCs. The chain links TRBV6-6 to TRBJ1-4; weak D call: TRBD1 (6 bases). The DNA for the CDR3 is TGTGCCAGCAGAGGACGGCGAAGGGGGACTAATGAAAAACTGTTTTTT. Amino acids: CASRGRRRGTNEKLFF.